This T cell receptor (beta chain) stems from a study of T cell responses to AZD1222 COVID-19 vaccine. Trimming shortened V by 4 bases and J by 6 bases, and 4 bases separated the two germline ends. The CDR3 runs to 11 residues. Germline V CDR1 and CDR2: MNHEY, SVGAGI. Data came from immunoSEQ multiplex PCR; TCRdb stores just in-frame clones and leaves some out. This table has some 130,000 clones, over 85% appearing once. On this clone itself: This same CDR3 is encoded by further DNA sequences in the sample.

This sequence originates from an adult in good health. The material sequenced was peripheral blood, taken on day 0 of AZD1222 vaccination. The chain has TRBV6-5 and TRBJ2-1, with unresolved D. CDR3: CASSLGNEQFF. The CDR3 nucleotides read TGTGCCAGCAGTTTGGGCAATGAGCAGTTCTTC.